This record looks at one T cell receptor beta chain sequence and its context. Its antigen is not identified. This entry belongs to a study of radiation and T cells in renal cell carcinoma. On the study more broadly: Nephrectomy followed 15 Gy stereotactic body radiation by 4 weeks.

General observations from the study: No pretreatment tumor biopsies were available for baseline clonotypes. In blood, top tumor clones expanded by 2 weeks, shrinking by 4.

The CDR3 consists of 15 residues. Germline assignment: CDR1 SGHTS and CDR2 YDEGEE. The V segment lost 3 bases and the J segment 2 bases; nucleotides outside the gene matches: 4. Generated by immunoSEQ multiplex PCR, the TCRdb table keeps only in-frame clones and is missing some. The sample has 100,000 to 150,000 clones, 82% seen once. Time point in this sample: baseline pretreatment blood. Treatment defined: 15 Gy SBRT to primary tumor, nephrectomy 4 weeks later. After SBRT, blood was collected at 2 and 4 weeks, plus baseline. This specimen was blood, taken from a patient whose treatment included radiotherapy and nephrectomy. This TCR was recovered from a woman in her sixties or seventies with renal cell carcinoma. J is TRBJ1-2 and V is TRBV5-8, with 10 positions matching TRBD1. The CDR3 DNA reads as TGTGCCAGCAGCTACAGGGACAGGGGAAACTATGGCTACACCTTC. Protein: CASSYRDRGNYGYTF.